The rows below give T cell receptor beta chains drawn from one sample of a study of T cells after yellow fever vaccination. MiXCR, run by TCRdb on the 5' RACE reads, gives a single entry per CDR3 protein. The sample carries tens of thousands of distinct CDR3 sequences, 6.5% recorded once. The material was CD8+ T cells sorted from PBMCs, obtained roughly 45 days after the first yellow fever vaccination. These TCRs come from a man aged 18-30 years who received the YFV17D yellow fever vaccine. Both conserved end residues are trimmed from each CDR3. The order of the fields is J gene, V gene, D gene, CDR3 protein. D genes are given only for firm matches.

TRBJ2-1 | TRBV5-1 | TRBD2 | ASSLVLAGGRSYNEQF
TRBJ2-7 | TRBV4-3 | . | ASSQDGTTYEQY
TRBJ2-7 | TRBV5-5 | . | ASSRGTDEQY
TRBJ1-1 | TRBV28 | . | ASRHRGTNTEAF
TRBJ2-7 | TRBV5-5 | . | ASSYTWGFSYEQY
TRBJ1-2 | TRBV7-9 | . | ASSLGAAGTSYGYT
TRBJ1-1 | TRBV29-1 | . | SVEAGDTEAF
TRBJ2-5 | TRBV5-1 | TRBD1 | ASSPGDRASGDGETQY
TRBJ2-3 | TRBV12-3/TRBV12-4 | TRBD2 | ASTSGEVVPDTQY
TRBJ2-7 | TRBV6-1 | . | ASSEAPLLYEQY
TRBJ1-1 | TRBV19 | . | ASRVDSGEWGTEAF
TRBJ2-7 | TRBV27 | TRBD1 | ASRTGGLEQY
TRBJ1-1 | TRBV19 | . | ASSTRGNTEAF
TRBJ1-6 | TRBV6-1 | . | ASSPTGPNSPLH
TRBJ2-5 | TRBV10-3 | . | AISESSWGLETQY
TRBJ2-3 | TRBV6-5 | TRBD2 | ASSLSGRGADTQY
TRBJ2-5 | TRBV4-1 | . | ASSQDWGLETQY
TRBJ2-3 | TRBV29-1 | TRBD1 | SVEGQGYADTQY
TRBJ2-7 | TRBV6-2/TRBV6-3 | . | ASSYGGQAYEQY
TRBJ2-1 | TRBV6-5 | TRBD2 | ASSQTSGGYNEQF
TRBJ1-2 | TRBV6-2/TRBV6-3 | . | ASSYSPYYGYT
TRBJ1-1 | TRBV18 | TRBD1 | ASSPTPGQLNTEAF
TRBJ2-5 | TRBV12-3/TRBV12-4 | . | ASSLSGGLETQY
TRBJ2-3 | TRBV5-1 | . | ASSPRPEDTQY
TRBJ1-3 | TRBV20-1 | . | SARDVGSSGNTIY
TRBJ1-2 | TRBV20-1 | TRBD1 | SAVHRGQNYGYT
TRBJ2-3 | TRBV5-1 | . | ASSLIGTPTDDTQY
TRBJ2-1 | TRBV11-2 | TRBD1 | ASMVWTGDNEQF
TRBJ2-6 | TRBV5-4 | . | ASSFLLALSGANVLT
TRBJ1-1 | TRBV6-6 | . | ASSTTGEAF
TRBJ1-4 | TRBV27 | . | ASSLSAVGHEKLF
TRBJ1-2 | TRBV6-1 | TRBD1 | ASSQAGTENYGYT
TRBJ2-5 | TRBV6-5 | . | ASSSIVGETQY
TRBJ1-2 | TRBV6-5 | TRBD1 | ASSYGTGNGYT
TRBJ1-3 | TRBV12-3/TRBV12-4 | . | ASSQRTSGNTIY
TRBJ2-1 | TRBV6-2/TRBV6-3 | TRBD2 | ASSYSRSGGSNEQF
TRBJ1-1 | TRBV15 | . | ATSPTRENTEAF
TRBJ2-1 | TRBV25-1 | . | ASRDSSYNEQF
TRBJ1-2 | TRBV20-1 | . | SAGEFLDDYGYT
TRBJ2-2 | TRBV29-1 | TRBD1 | SVETGQGIAGELF
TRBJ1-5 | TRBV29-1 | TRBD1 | SVMTGGGNQPQH
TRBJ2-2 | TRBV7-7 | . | ASSLRLNTGELF
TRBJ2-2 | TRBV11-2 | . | ASRKTTSGELF
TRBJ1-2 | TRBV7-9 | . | ASSLQEKPYGYT
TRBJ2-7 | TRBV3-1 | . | ASSQDKWGRSHYEQY
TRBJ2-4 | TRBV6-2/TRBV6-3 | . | ASSYSRGNIQY
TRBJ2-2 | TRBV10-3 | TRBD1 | AIQDRDVTGELF
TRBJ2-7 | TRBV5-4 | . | ASSQQGVYEQY
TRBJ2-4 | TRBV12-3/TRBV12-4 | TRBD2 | ASRRLAGLGVQY
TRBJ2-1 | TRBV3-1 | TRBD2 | ASSQGPTSGAYNEQF
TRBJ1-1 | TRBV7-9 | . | ASSPEKTFPEAF
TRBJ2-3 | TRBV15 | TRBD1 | ATSRDLQGAGADTQY
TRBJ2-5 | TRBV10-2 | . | ASSEPLGLQETQY
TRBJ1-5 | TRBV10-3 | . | AISARIDSNQPQH